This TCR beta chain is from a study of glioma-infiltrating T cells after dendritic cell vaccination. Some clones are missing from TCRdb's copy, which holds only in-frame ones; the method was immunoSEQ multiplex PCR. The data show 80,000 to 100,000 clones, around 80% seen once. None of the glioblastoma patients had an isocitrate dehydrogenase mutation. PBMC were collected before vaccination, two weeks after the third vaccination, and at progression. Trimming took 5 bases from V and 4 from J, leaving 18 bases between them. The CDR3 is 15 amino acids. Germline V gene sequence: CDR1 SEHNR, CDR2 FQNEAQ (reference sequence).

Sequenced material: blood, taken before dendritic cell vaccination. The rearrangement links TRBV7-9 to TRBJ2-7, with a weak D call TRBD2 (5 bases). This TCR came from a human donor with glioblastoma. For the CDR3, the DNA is TGTGCCAGCAGCCCCCGCGCAGGAGGCCCATACGAGCAGTACTTC. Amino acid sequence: CASSPRAGGPYEQYF.